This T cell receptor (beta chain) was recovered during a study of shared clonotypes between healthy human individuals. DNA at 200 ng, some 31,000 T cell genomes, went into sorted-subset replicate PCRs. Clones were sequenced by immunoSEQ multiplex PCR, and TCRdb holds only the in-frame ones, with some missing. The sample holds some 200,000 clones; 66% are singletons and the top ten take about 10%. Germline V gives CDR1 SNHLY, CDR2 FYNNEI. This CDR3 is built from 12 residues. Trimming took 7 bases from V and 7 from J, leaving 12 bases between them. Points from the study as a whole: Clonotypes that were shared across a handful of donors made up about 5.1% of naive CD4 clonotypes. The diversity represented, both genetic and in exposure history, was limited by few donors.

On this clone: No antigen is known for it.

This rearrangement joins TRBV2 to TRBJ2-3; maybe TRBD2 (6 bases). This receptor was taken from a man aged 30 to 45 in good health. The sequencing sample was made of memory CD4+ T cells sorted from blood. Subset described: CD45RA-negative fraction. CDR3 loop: CASNPSENTQYF. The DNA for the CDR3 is TGTGCCAGCAACCCTAGCGAGAATACGCAGTATTTT.